This T cell receptor (beta chain) was sequenced in a study of blood T cell repertoires in COVID-19 (TCRdb year 2020). Study-wide context: Samples covering the acute and convalescent phases of COVID-19 were provided by collaborators in the United States, Italy and Spain. The repertoires were made available in a free public database intended to serve as a resource for research on the immune response to SARS-CoV-2. The material from the prospective study consisted of cDNA or gDNA derived from T cells, B-cell-depleted T cells, or PBMCs. The dataset comprised deeply sampled blood TCRbeta repertoires from subjects exposed to, actively infected with, or recovered from COVID-19. HLA class I and class II types, where available, came from metadata supplied by the sample provider rather than from assay-based typing. The sample metadata nearly always contained a de-identified subject ID, COVID-19 status, age in years and sex. The samples were drawn from two sources: the first 160 participants of the ongoing ImmuneRACE study, and 1,000 to 1,500 subjects contributed by 6 global collaborators. The paper's findings and limits, for the study overall: Clinical and demographic metadata were provided uncurated, with the amount varying by source and participant.

The germline V gene (reference sequence) specifies DFQATT as CDR1 and SNEGSKA as CDR2. From the cysteine through the phenylalanine, the CDR3 covers 11 amino acids. Only the CDR3 DNA is retained, 33 bases long and in frame from the first base. V is shortened by 6 bases, J by 12 bases, and the region joining them spans 18 bases. One collaborating source in Seattle enrolled patients while the patients were actively infected and followed the patients over time throughout the course of disease. The collaborating institutions used their own protocols to collect whole blood in K2EDTA tubes. For TCRbeta analysis, collaborators shipped samples as frozen whole blood, isolated PBMCs, or DNA extracted from either of those sample types. On this clone itself: Its binding antigen is unknown. No quality values exist for individual bases; no much larger clone is one base distant.

The immunoSEQ Assay, a bias-controlled multiplex PCR, was used to amplify TCRbeta CDR3 regions from genomic DNA. The authors' analysis ran thus. Within the assay, amplification of reference gene primers was used to estimate how many nucleated cells each sample contained. Sequence reads were collapsed and filtered to measure the absolute abundance of every unique TCRbeta CDR3 rearrangement. For each sample, productive Simpson clonality was calculated as the square root of Simpson's diversity index across productive rearrangements. Entries here come from immuneACCESS through TCRdb and include only in-frame sequences with V and J called. Some clones fail to appear in such tables; in the studies checked, an unresolved V gene covers under half of the shortfall, and the cause of the remainder is unknown. D and trimming were read from the DNA, whereas the V and J calls and clone size are those reported in that table. This sample lists fewer than 200,000 clones; more than 75% were detected once. The top ten clonotypes cover approximately 12% of the sample.

What was sequenced was peripheral blood. The clonotype comes from a woman in her 70s with COVID-19, enrolled during active disease. The chain is made from TRBV20-1 and TRBJ2-7; the D gene is perhaps TRBD2, on 5 matching bases. The CDR3 amino acid sequence is: CSAGKDQRRYF. The DNA is TGCAGTGCCGGGAAGGACCAACGGCGGTACTTC.